This T cell receptor beta chain was obtained from a study of CD8 T cells in ankylosing spondylitis. Findings and limits, study-wide: Some of these motif variants have turned up before, in reports on reactive arthritis synovial fluid and blood.

TCRdb used MiXCR to reprocess the 5' RACE reads, holding one entry per CDR3 protein. The sample consists of around 150,000 distinct CDR3 sequences, under 45% of them appearing once. The V and J ends lost 0 bases and 2 bases, in that order; junction bases with no gene match: 2. Germline assignment: CDR1 SGHTA and CDR2 FQGNSA. The CDR3 is 16 residues long. As to this clonotype: The antigen is not known.

This receptor was identified in a male donor with ankylosing spondylitis. Sequencing was performed on synovial fluid, either unsorted or a sorted T cell fraction (not recorded which). The rearrangement links TRBV7-2 to TRBJ2-5, with 11 bases matching TRBD1. The CDR3: CASSLAGTGGQETQYF. The CDR3 DNA reads as TGTGCCAGCAGCTTAGCGGGGACAGGGGGACAAGAGACCCAGTACTTC.